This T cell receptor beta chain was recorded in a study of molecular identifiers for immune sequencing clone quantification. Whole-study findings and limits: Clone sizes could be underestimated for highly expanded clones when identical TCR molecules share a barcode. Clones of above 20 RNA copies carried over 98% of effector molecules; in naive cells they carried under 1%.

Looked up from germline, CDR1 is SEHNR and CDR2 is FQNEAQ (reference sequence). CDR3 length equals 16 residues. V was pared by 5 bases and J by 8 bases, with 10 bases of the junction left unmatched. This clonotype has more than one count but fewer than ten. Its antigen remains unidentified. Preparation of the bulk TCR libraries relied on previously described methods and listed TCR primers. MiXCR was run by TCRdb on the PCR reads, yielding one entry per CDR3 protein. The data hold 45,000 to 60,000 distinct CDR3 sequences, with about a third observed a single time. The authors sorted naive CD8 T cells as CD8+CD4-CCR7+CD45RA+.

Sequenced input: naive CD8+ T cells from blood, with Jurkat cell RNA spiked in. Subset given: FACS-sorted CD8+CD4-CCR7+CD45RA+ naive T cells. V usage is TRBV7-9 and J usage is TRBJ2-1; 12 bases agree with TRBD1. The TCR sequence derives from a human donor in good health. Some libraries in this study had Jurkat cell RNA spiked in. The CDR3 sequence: CASSRPGQGAHDEQFF. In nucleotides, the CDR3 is TGTGCCAGCAGCCGGCCGGGACAGGGGGCGCATGATGAGCAGTTCTTC.